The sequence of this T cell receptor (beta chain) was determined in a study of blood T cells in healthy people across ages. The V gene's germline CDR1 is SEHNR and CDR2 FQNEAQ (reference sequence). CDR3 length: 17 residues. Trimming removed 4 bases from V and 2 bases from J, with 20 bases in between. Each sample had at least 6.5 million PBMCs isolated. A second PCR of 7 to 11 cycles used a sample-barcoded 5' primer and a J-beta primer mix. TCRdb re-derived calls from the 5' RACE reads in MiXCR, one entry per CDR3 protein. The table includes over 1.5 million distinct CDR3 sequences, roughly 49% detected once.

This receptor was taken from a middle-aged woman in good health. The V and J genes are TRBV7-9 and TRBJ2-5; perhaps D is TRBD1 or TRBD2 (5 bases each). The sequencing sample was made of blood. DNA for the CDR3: TGTGCCAGCAGCTCCCCCCCGGGACGGCAGTCTCAAGAGACCCAGTACTTC. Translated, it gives CASSSPPGRQSQETQYF.